This is a list of T cell receptor beta chains from one sample in a study of technical replicates of blood from four donors. Produced via immunoSEQ multiplex PCR; TCRdb's table is partial and in-frame only. The sample contains some 91,000 clones, almost 96% of which appear only once. The sequencing input was T cells isolated from PBMCs. These receptors were collected from a human donor in good health. The CDR3 runs from the conserved cysteine through the conserved F or W.

cdr3_length j_call v_call cdr3_aa
16 TRBJ2-7 TRBV7-2 CASARVIARGIHEQYF
13 TRBJ2-3 TRBV28 CATRGSSTDTQYF
14 TRBJ2-4 TRBV5-1 CASSLGRLGNIQYF
16 TRBJ1-1 TRBV4-1 CASSQAPGHKDTEAFF
13 TRBJ2-1 TRBV28 CASLSIGENEQFF
15 TRBJ1-6 TRBV5-1 CASSLEAGVDSPLHF
12 TRBJ2-5 TRBV30 CAWSFGQETQYF
13 TRBJ2-7 TRBV27 CASSLSAEDEQYF
13 TRBJ1-1 TRBV5-1 CASSLTPNTEAFF
14 TRBJ2-7 TRBV29-1 CSVEKGRGFDEQYF
15 TRBJ2-7 TRBV6-1 CASSTDISPTYEQYF
15 TRBJ2-2 TRBV7-3 CASSSEARGPGELFF
15 TRBJ1-2 TRBV5-1 CASSQTTGTHYGYTF
17 TRBJ2-7 TRBV11-2 CASSLGIVSGSSYEQYF
15 TRBJ1-2 TRBV15 CATRPGGPGRYGYTF
17 TRBJ2-3 TRBV19 CASSIDPKRVLTDTQYF
13 TRBJ1-4 TRBV28 CASMTGGVEKLFF
17 TRBJ2-5 TRBV27 CASSQATSGRWIETQYF
13 TRBJ1-1 TRBV15 CATSRGPGTEAFF
13 TRBJ2-2 TRBV7-9 CASSWLSAGELFF
13 TRBJ1-1 TRBV5-1 CASSGGDGTEAFF
12 TRBJ2-1 TRBV5-1 CASSIEGSEQFF
17 TRBJ2-3 TRBV11-2 CASSLNGLAGRTDTQYF
14 TRBJ2-7 TRBV6-1 CASILEGQTYEQYF
13 TRBJ1-1 TRBV4-1 CASSHQGDTEAFF
12 TRBJ2-7 TRBV7-9 CASSLVIYEQYF
15 TRBJ2-1 TRBV2 CASSGETSSYNEQFF
16 TRBJ2-5 TRBV18 CASSADGTSIQETQYF
17 TRBJ2-1 TRBV12-2 CASRLALRDFNYNEQFF
14 TRBJ1-2 TRBV6-1 CATWESGTNYGYTF
12 TRBJ1-1 TRBV6-5 CASSGRTREAFF
14 TRBJ2-7 TRBV4-1 CASSQNRGFYEQYF
17 TRBJ2-5 TRBV5-1 CASSRGLAGGWGETQYF
14 TRBJ2-7 TRBV27 CATKTWTAGDEQYF
17 TRBJ1-5 TRBV5-1 CASSLEPTADSNQPQHF
16 TRBJ2-1 TRBV5-4 CASSPVVAGGQQVQFF
15 TRBJ1-2 TRBV7-2 CASSLDGGRPYGYTF
18 TRBJ1-3 TRBV4-1 CASSQDPISRGRRGTIYF
14 TRBJ2-7 TRBV7-9 CASRPRQGTWEQYF
15 TRBJ2-5 TRBV5-1 CASSLGDREQETQYF
15 TRBJ2-7 TRBV5-1 CASSLLAGKGYEQYF
15 TRBJ2-3 TRBV7-2 CASSPRDYRTDTQYF
15 TRBJ1-2 TRBV9 CASSVQEGMGYGYTF
15 TRBJ2-1 TRBV10-3 CAITLDRVKGNEQFF
12 TRBJ1-5 TRBV5-1 CASREDGQPQHF
15 TRBJ2-7 TRBV6-1 CASSEVAGRTYEQYF
13 TRBJ1-1 TRBV5-6 CASSFGGVAEAFF
13 TRBJ1-3 TRBV28 CVTGSFSGNTIYF
17 TRBJ1-2 TRBV19 CASSANTAGTSNYGYTF
16 TRBJ1-6 TRBV12-5 CASARGGSSYNSPLHF
15 TRBJ1-2 TRBV9 CASSGYRGESYGYTF